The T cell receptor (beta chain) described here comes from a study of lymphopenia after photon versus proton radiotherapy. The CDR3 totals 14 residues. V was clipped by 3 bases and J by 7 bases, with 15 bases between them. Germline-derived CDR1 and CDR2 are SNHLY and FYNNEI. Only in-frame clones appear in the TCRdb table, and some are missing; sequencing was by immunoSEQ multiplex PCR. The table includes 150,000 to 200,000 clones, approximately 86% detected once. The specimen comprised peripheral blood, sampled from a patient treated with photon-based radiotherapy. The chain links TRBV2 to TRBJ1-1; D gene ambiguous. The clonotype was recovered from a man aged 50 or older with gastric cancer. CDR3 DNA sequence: TGTGCCAGCAGTGACCTGGTGGCCGGAGTTGAAGCTTTCTTT. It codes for CASSDLVAGVEAFF.